The source of this T cell receptor beta chain is a study of long-term antiretroviral therapy in people with HIV. As to this clone: Its antigen is unknown.

Sequencing relied on immunoSEQ assay v3.0, run at survey level. Sequenced by immunoSEQ multiplex PCR; TCRdb stores in-frame clones only, minus some. The sample consists of 25,000 to 35,000 clones, around 97% of them appearing once. Study observations and caveats: CDR3 length ranges were narrower in HIV repertoires than in controls. Repertoire composition at all time points was dominated by clones that had expanded before ART.

The CDR3 contains 13 residues. In germline, CDR1 is MNHNY, CDR2 SVGAGI (reference sequence). The ends were cut back, 3 bases at V and 5 bases at J, with 10 bases in the middle. The source of this sequence is a man aged 25-45 years with HIV. This chain uses TRBV6-6 with TRBJ2-5; unclear D gene. The sequenced sample was unsorted PBMCs, obtained 6.9 years after starting antiretroviral therapy. In DNA form, the CDR3 reads TGTGCCAGCAGTTATTATATTAGGGAGACCCAGTACTTC. Amino acid sequence: CASSYYIRETQYF.